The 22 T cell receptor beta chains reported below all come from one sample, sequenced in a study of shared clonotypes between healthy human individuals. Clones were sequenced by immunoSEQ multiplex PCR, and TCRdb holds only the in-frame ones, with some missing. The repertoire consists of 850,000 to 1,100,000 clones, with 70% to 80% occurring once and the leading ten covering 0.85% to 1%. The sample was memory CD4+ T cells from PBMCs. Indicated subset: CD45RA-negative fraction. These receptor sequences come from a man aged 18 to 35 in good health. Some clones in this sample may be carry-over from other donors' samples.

In DNA, the CDR3 is TGTGCCAGTAGTAGGTGGACAGGGCAAGATGGGGCCAACGTCCTGACTTTC. Translation gives CASSRWTGQDGANVLTF. The rearrangement joins TRBV19 to TRBJ2-6; TRBD1 agrees at 8 bases. CDR1 LNHDA and CDR2 SQIVND come from the germline V gene (reference sequence). The J segment lost 3 bases and the V segment lost 4 bases, leaving 8 bases of the junction unmatched. The CDR3 is 17 amino acids. Full variable domain (missing parts from reference TRBV19 and TRBJ2-6): DGGITQSPKYLFRKEGQNVTLSCEQNLNHDAMYWYRQDPGQGLRLIYYSQIVNDFQKGDIAEGYSVSREKKESFPLTVTSAQKNPTAFYLCASSRWTGQDGANVLTFGAGSRLTVL.

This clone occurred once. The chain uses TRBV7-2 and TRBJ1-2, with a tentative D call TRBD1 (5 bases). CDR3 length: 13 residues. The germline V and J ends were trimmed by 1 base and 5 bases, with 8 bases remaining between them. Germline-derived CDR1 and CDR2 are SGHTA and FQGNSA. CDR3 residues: CASSLVTDYGYTF. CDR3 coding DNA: TGTGCCAGCAGCTTAGTGACAGATTATGGCTACACCTTC.

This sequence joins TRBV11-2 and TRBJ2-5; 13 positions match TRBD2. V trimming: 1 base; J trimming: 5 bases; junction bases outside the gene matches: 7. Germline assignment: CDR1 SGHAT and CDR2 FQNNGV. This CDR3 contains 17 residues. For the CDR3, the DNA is TGTGCCAGCAGCTTAGGTGGACTAGCGGGAGTTGTGGAGACCCAGTACTTC. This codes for CASSLGGLAGVVETQYF. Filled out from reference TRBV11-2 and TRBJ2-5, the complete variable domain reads EAGVAQSPRYKIIEKRQSVAFWCNPISGHATLYWYQQILGQGPKLLIQFQNNGVVDDSQLPKDRFSAERLKGVDSTLKIQPAKLEDSAVYLCASSLGGLAGVVETQYFGPGTRLLVL.

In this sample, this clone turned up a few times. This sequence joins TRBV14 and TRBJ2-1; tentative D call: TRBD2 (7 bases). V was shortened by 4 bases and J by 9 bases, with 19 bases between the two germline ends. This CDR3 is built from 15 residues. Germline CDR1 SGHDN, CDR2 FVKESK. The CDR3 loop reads CASSPDSGVYGEQFF. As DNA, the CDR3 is TGTGCCAGCAGCCCGGACAGCGGGGTCTATGGTGAGCAGTTCTTC.

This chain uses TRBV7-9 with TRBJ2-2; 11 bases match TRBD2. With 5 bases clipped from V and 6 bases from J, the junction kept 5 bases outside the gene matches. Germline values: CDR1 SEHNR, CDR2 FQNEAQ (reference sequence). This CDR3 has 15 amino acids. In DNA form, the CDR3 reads TGTGCCAGCAGCCCTGTAGCGGGAGGGTCCGGGGAGCTGTTTTTT. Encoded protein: CASSPVAGGSGELFF.

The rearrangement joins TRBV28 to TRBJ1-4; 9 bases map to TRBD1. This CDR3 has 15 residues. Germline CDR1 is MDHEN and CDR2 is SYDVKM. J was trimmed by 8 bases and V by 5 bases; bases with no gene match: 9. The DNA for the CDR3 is TGTGCCAGCAGTGAACAGGGGGCGGCTGGCGAAAAACTGTTTTTT. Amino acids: CASSEQGAAGEKLFF.

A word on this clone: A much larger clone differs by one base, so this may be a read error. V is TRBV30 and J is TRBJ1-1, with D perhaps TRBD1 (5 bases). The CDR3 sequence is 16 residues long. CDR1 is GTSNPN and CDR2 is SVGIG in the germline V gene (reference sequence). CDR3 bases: TGTACCTGGAGTAATTCCAGGGTTAGGCCGAACACTGAAGCTTTCTTT. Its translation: CTWSNSRVRPNTEAFF.

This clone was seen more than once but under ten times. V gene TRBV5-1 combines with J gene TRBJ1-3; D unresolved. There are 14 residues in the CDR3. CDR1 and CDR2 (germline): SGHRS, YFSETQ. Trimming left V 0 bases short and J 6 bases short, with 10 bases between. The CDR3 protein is CASSLAATENTIYF. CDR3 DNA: TGCGCCAGCAGCTTGGCTGCCACCGAAAACACCATATATTTT.

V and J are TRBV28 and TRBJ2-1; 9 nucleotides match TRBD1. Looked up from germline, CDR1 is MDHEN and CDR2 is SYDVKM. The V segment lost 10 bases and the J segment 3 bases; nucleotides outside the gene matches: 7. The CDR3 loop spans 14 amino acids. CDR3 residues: CATLGDRVYNEQFF. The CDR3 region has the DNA TGTGCCACCTTGGGGGACAGGGTCTACAATGAGCAGTTCTTC.

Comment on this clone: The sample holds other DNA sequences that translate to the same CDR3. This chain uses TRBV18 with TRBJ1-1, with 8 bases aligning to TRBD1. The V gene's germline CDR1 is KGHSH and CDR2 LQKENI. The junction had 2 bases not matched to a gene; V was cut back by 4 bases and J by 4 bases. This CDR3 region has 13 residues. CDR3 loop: CASSRDRGTEAFF. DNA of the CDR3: TGTGCCAGCTCACGTGACAGGGGCACTGAAGCTTTCTTT.

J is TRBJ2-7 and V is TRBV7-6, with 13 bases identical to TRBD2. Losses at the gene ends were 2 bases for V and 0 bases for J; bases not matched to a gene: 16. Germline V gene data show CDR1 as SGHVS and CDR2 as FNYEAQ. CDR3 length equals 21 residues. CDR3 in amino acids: CASSLNHPTTSGRPSSYEQYF. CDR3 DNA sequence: TGTGCCAGCAGCTTAAACCACCCCACGACTAGCGGGAGGCCGAGCTCCTACGAGCAGTACTTC.

For the CDR3, the DNA is TGTGCCAGCAGTTTAGCGGGCGACTTCTCCTACGAGCAGTACTTC. Translating gives CASSLAGDFSYEQYF. The chain couples TRBV28 to TRBJ2-7; TRBD2 is a possible D gene (5 bases). Trimming removed 2 bases at V and 0 bases at J, with 11 bases between. The V gene's germline CDR1 is MDHEN and CDR2 SYDVKM. CDR3 length equals 15 residues.

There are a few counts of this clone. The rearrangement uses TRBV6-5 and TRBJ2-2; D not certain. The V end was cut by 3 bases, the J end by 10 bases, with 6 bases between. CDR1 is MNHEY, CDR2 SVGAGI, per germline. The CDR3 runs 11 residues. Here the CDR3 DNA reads TGTGCCAGCAGTTATGGAGAGGAGCTGTTTTTT. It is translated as CASSYGEELFF.

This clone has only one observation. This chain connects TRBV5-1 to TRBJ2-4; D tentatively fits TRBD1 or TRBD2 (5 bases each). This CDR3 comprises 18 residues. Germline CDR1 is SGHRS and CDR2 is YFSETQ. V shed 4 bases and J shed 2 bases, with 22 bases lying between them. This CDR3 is CASSREPGTIVTKNIQYF. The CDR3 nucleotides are TGCGCCAGCAGCAGGGAACCCGGGACGATCGTAACCAAAAACATTCAGTACTTC.

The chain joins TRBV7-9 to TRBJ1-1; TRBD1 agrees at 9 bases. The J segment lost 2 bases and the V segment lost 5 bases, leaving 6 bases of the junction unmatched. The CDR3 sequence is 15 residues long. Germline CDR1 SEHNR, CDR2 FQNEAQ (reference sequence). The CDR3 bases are TGTGCCAGCAGCGTTACACAGGGGGCCAACACTGAAGCTTTCTTT. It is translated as CASSVTQGANTEAFF.

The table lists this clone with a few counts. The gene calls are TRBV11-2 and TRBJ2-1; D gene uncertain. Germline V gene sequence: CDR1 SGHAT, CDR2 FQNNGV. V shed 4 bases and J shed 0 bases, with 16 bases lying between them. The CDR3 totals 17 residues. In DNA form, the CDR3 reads TGTGCCAGCAGCTGGCGTGCCGGACCAAGCTCCTACAATGAGCAGTTCTTC. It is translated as CASSWRAGPSSYNEQFF.

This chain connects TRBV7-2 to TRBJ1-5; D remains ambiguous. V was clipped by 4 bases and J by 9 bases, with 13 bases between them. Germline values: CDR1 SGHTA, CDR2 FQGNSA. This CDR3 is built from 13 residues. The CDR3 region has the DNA TGTGCCAGCAGCTCGGCACCCCGCCGGCCCCAGCATTTT. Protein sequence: CASSSAPRRPQHF.

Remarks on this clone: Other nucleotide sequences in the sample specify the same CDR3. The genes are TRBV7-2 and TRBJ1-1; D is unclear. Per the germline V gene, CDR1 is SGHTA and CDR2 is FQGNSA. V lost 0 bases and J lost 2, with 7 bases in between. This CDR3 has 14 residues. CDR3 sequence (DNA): TGTGCCAGCAGCTTAGCAGGGCGAAACACTGAAGCTTTCTTT. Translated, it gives CASSLAGRNTEAFF.

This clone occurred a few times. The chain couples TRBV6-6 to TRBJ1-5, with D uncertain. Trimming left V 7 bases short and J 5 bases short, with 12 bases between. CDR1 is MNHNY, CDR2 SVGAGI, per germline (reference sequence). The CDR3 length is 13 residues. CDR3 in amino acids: CASTKDGDQPQHF. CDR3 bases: TGTGCCAGCACTAAGGACGGGGATCAGCCCCAGCATTTT.

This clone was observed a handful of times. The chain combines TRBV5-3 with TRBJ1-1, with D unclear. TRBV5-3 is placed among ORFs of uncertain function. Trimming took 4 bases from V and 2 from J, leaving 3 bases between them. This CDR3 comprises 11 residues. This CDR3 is CARSHNTEAFF. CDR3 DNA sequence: TGTGCCAGAAGCCACAACACTGAAGCTTTCTTT.

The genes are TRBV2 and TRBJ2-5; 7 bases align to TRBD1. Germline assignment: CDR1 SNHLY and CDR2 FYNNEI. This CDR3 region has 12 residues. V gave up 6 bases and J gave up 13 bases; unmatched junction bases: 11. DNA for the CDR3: TGTGCCAGCAGCGGAGAATGGACAGGCAGGTACTTC. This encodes CASSGEWTGRYF. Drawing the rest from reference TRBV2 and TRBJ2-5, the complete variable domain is EPEVTQTPSHQVTQMGQEVILRCVPISNHLYFYWYRQILGQKVEFLVSFYNNEISEKSEIFDDQFSVERPDGSNFTLKIRSTKLEDSAMYFCASSGEWTGRYFGPGTRLLVL.

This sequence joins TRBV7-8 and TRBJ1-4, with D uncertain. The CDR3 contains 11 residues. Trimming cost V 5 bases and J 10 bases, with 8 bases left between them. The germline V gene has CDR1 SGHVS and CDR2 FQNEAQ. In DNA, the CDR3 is TGTGCCAGCAGCCCGGGTGGAAAACTGTTTTTT. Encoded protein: CASSPGGKLFF.